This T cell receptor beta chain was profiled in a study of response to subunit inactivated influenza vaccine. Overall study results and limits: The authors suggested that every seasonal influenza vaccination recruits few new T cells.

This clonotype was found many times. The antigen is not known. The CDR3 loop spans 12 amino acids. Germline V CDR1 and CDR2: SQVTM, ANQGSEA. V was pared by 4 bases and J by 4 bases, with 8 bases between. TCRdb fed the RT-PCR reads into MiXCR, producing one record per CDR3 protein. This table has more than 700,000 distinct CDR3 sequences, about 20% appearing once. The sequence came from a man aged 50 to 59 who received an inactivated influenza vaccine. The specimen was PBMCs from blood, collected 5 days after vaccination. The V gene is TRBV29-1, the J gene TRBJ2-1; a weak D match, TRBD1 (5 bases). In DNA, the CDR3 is TGCAGCGTTGGTGGGGCATACAATGAGCAGTTCTTC. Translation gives CSVGGAYNEQFF.